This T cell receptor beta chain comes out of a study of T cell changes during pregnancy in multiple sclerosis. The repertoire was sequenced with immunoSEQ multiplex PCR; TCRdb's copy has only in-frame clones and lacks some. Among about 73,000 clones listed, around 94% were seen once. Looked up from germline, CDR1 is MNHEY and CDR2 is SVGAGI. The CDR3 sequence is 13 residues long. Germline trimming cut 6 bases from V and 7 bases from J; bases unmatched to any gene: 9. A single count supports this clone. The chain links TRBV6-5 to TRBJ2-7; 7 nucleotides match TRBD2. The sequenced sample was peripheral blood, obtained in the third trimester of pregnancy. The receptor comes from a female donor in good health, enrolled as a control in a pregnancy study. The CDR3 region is CASRGEGRGEQYF. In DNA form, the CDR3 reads TGTGCCAGCAGGGGGGAGGGCCGGGGGGAGCAGTACTTC.